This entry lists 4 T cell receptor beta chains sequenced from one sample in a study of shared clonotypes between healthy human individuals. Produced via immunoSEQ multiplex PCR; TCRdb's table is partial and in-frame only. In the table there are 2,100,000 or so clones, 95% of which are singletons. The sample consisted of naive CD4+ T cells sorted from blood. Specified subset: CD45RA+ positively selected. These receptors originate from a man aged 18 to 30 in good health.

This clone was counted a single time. The CDR3 sequence is CASRNDPTNEKLFF. CDR3 coding DNA: TGTGCCAGTAGAAATGATCCAACTAATGAAAAACTGTTTTTT. This chain joins TRBV19 and TRBJ1-4; D is uncertain. Germline-derived CDR1 and CDR2 are LNHDA and SQIVND (reference sequence). The V gene lost 6 bases and the J gene lost 0 bases, with 8 bases spanning the gap. This CDR3 comprises 14 residues. Full variable domain (rest looked up from reference TRBV19 and TRBJ1-4): DGGITQSPKYLFRKEGQNVTLSCEQNLNHDAMYWYRQDPGQGLRLIYYSQIVNDFQKGDIAEGYSVSREKKESFPLTVTSAQKNPTAFYLCASRNDPTNEKLFFGSGTQLSVL.

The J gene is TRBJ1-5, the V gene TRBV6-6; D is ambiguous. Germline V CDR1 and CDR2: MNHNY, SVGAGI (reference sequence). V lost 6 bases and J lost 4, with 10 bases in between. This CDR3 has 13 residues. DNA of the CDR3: TGTGCCAGCAGCGCAGGTGAAAATCAGCCCCAGCATTTT. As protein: CASSAGENQPQHF.

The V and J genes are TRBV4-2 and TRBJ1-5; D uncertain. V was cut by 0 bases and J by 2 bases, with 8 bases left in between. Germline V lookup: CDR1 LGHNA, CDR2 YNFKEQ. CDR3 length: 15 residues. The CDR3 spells CASSQDNEGNQPQHF. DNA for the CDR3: TGTGCCAGCAGCCAAGATAATGAGGGCAATCAGCCCCAGCATTTT.

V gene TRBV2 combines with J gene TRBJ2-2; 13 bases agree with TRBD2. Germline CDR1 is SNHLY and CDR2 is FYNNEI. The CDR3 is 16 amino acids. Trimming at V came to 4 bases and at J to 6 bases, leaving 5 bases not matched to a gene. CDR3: CASSGRLAGGPGELFF. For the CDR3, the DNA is TGTGCCAGCAGTGGTCGACTAGCGGGAGGTCCCGGGGAGCTGTTTTTT.